Detailed here is one TCR beta chain. Which antigen it targets is not known. One end of the junction fails to match germline, which may point to a read error. The library was built by means of multiplex PCR. Sequencer: Illumina HiSeq 2500. TCRbeta libraries were constructed through three rounds of nested PCR with primers (Table S4) according to protocols modified from ARM-PCR. PCR products of 200-500 bp were gel-excised and purified with the QIAquick gel extraction kit before sequencing. The study's processing was this. Trimmomatic was used to clean the reads, FLASH merged the cleaned reads into complete CDR3 sequences, and MiTCR assigned the sequences to V(D)J germline segments. Clonal diversity was calculated as the inverse Simpson's index using VDJtools. A read counted as productive if the sequence was in-frame and lacked a premature stop codon. TCRdb itself trimmed the public reads at Q25 with fastp, ran MiXCR and retained productive beta chains. Rows are unified per CDR3 protein, each entry keeping the most common DNA and genes. The V and J calls, along with clone size, are taken from TCRdb and not from the paper's own processing. For this sample there are 81,000 or so distinct CDR3 sequences; over 75% appear just once. Approximately 12% of the sample rests with the top ten.

The CDR3 runs 16 residues from the cysteine to the phenylalanine. Solely the CDR3 DNA is kept, with 48 bases framed from the first base. In the germline V gene, CDR1 corresponds to MGHRA and CDR2 to YSYEKL. Bulk unsorted tissue served as the source for RNA extraction, and RNA quality was assessed using a NanoDrop ND-1000 and an Agilent 2100. Newly diagnosed lung cancer patients without prior chemotherapy who had been admitted for thoracic surgery in China between August and November 2014 were enrolled as donors. Anyone who had undergone radiotherapy or chemotherapy before, or who had another cancer at the same time, was left out of the study. Pieces of surgical tissue measuring roughly 1-2 cm3 were kept in RNAlater solution and stored at -80 degrees C until use. This entry is derived from a study of tumor and adjacent non-tumor tissue in lung cancer (dated by TCRdb to 2016 to 2019). Concerning the study at large: The cohort included about a dozen adenocarcinoma, a couple of squamous cell carcinoma and 1 small cell lung cancer patients. Among the approximately 15 patients, ages ranged from roughly 31 to 76 years, some ten were men and 5 were women, and disease was TNM stage I to III. Sequencing generated a total of roughly 130 million productive TCRbeta reads, averaging roughly 4.3 million reads per sample. Using bulk TCRbeta repertoires from around 14 lung cancer patients, the study set lung tumor tissue side by side with matched distant non-tumor lung tissue. TCRbeta CDR3 sequencing was performed on fewer than 35 paired specimens, with one tumor sample and one normal lung sample collected per patient. The study at large found these results: TCR diversity (inverse Simpson) was significantly higher in tumor than in normal lung tissue (around 450 vs 150, P = 0.0075, Mann-Whitney U test). The top 100 clones made up a significantly larger cumulative share of the repertoire in normal lung than in tumor tissue. Peripheral blood was not sequenced, so blood TCRbeta repertoires were not examined in the lung cancer patients of the study. TCR diversity was significantly higher in younger patients, and higher tumor TCR diversity was associated with shorter overall and disease-free survival. Only approximately 16 patients were included in the cohort, and the need for larger samples and more detailed clinical data was noted by the authors. Neither the sequencing platform nor unique molecular identifiers are mentioned in the methods.

The TCR was taken from a woman aged 50 to 60 with non-small cell lung cancer. The rearrangement joined TRBV4-1 to TRBJ1-3, with a weak D call of TRBD1 (6 bases match). Sample: lung tumor tissue. At the DNA level, the sequence is TGCGCCAGTAGCCAAAGGGGGGGTATCTCTGGAAACACCAAATATTTT. Its protein product is CASSQRGGISGNTKYF.